These T cell receptor beta chains were read from a single sample in a study of T cells in Graves' hyperthyroidism and ophthalmopathy. TCRdb used MiXCR to reprocess the multiplex PCR reads, holding one entry per CDR3 protein. The top ten hold around 15% of the sample, which has 300,000 to 450,000 distinct CDR3 sequences, 18% seen once. Sequenced: blood. These receptors originate from a woman aged 40 to 55 with Graves' ophthalmopathy. CDR3s include the opening cysteine and the closing phenylalanine or tryptophan. D genes are given only for firm matches. For some rows the clone size is stated as once, few or many, or as a class when expanded; others skip it.

abundance	j_gene	d_gene	v_gene	CDR3nt	CDR3aa
many	TRBJ1-1	TRBD1	TRBV20-1	TGCAGTGCTAGAGCGGGACAGGGGACCTTGGTCGGTACTGAAGCTTTCTTT	CSARAGQGTLVGTEAFF
.	TRBJ1-1	.	TRBV4-1	TGCGCCAGCAGCCCCCTCGGGGCAGTCGAAGCTTTCTTT	CASSPLGAVEAFF
.	TRBJ1-2	.	TRBV30	TGTATGGCAGGCTATGGCTACACCTTC	CMAGYGYTF
few	TRBJ2-7	TRBD2	TRBV6-2/TRBV6-3	TGTGCCAGCTGGCGGGAGGGCGTTGGGACGGCGGAGCAGTACTTC	CASWREGVGTAEQYF
few	TRBJ2-4	.	TRBV7-2	TGTGCCAGCAGCTTAGGGCGTCCAGGACACATAGCCAAAAACATTCAGTACTTC	CASSLGRPGHIAKNIQYF
many	TRBJ2-6	.	TRBV5-1	TGCGCCAGCAGCTTAACAGGGACCGGGGCCAACGTCCTGACTTTC	CASSLTGTGANVLTF
many	TRBJ1-5	.	TRBV12-5	TGTGCTAGTGGTTTGGATACAGGGCACGGTCAGCCCCAGCATTTT	CASGLDTGHGQPQHF
many	TRBJ2-1	TRBD2	TRBV20-1	TGCAGTGTAGGCGGGAGCAATGAGCAGTTCTTC	CSVGGSNEQFF
many	TRBJ2-7	TRBD2	TRBV14	TGTGCCAGCAGCCGAGCGGGAACCTACGAGCAGTACTTC	CASSRAGTYEQYF
many	TRBJ2-7	.	TRBV11-2	TGTGCCAGCAGCTTATTGGCCGGGACACGGGCCTACGAGCAGTACTTC	CASSLLAGTRAYEQYF
many	TRBJ1-5	.	TRBV12-3/TRBV12-4	TGTGGCAGCAGGTCGAGGGTAATGAAAAATCAGCCCCAGCATTTT	CGSRSRVMKNQPQHF
many	TRBJ1-5	.	TRBV11-2	TGTGCCAGCAGCTTAATGGCGGCGTCCCGCAATCAGCCCCAGCATTTT	CASSLMAASRNQPQHF
many	TRBJ2-7	TRBD2	TRBV6-1	TGTGCCAGCAGCCGTGGGGGTAGCGGGAGTTCCTACGAGCAGTACTTC	CASSRGGSGSSYEQYF
.	TRBJ2-7	TRBD2	TRBV29-1	TGCAGCGTTGTGTGGGCTAGCGGGATTCTCGAGCAGTACTTC	CSVVWASGILEQYF
many	TRBJ2-2	.	TRBV24-1	TGTGCCACCACCCGAGGCCCTGGACGGTCGAACACCGGGGAGCTGTTTTTT	CATTRGPGRSNTGELFF
many	TRBJ1-1	TRBD1	TRBV27	TGTGCCAGCAGCCCAGGACAGGGGGTGGTGAACACTGAAGCTTTCTTT	CASSPGQGVVNTEAFF
.	TRBJ2-7	TRBD2	TRBV27	TGTGCCAGCAGTTCCATACTAGCGGGGTCCCAGGAGCAGTACTTC	CASSSILAGSQEQYF
many	TRBJ2-4	TRBD1	TRBV6-5	TGTGCCAGCAGTCGGACAGGAAAAAACATTCAGTACTTC	CASSRTGKNIQYF
many	TRBJ1-1	.	TRBV6-1	TGTGCCAGCAGTGAGGGGACCCACACTGAAGCTTTCTTT	CASSEGTHTEAFF
.	TRBJ2-5	.	TRBV11-2	TGTGCCAGCAGCTTAGTTGGCAGGGGGGGGTTGCAAGAGACCCAGTACTTC	CASSLVGRGGLQETQYF
few	TRBJ1-1	.	TRBV28	TGTGCCGCAAAGATCTCACTAACAGTAGAAGCTTTCTTT	CAAKISLTVEAFF
many	TRBJ1-3	.	TRBV7-8	TGTGCCAGCAGCTTAAATAACGGCGCGGGGGCTGGAAACACCATATATTTT	CASSLNNGAGAGNTIYF
.	TRBJ2-7	.	TRBV27	TGTGCCAGCAGTTTAAGAGTGGTCACTGGCTACGAGCAGTCCTTC	CASSLRVVTGYEQSF
.	TRBJ2-5	.	TRBV6-5	TGTGCCAGCAGTTCACGGTTTCCGCTCCAAGAGACCCAGTACTTC	CASSSRFPLQETQYF
many	TRBJ2-2	.	TRBV29-1	TGCAGCGTGCGGGCATCGGTCACCGGGGAGCTGTTTTTT	CSVRASVTGELFF
.	TRBJ1-1	.	TRBV19	TGTGCCAGTAGTGAACCAGACAAGAACACTGAAGCTTTCTTT	CASSEPDKNTEAFF
many	TRBJ1-1	.	TRBV25-1	TGTGCCAGCAGCCAAAAGGGGTACACTGAAGCTTTCTTT	CASSQKGYTEAFF
many	TRBJ1-1	.	TRBV6-2/TRBV6-3	TGTGCCAGCAGTCATGGGGTGAACACTGAAGCTTTCTTT	CASSHGVNTEAFF
many	TRBJ1-1	.	TRBV9	TGTGCCAGCAGCGTAGACCCGGAGAACACTGAAGCTTTCTTT	CASSVDPENTEAFF
many	TRBJ2-7	.	TRBV4-1	TGCGCCAGCAGCCAACAACAGGGTCCTGGGATCGAGCAGTACTTC	CASSQQQGPGIEQYF
.	TRBJ1-2	.	TRBV19	TGTGCCAGCCAGGGGATCGTCGACTATGGCTACACCTTC	CASQGIVDYGYTF
many	TRBJ1-4	.	TRBV6-2/TRBV6-3	TGTGCCAGCAGTTACTCATCGACAGCCCATGCAGGGGACAATGAAAAACTGTTTTTT	CASSYSSTAHAGDNEKLFF
many	TRBJ1-1	TRBD1	TRBV9	TGTGCCAGCAGCGCCCGGACAGGGCTTGAAGCTTTCTTT	CASSARTGLEAFF
many	TRBJ2-2	.	TRBV9	TGTGCCAGCAGCGTAGAAGTTAACACCGGGGAGCTGTTTTTT	CASSVEVNTGELFF
many	TRBJ2-2	.	TRBV11-2	TGTGCCAGCAGCCCTATTCGACAGAACACCGGGGAGCTGTTTTTT	CASSPIRQNTGELFF
many	TRBJ1-5	.	TRBV6-2/TRBV6-3	TGTGCCAGCAGTTACTCGTACTGGACAGACCTTTATCGGCCCCAGCATTTT	CASSYSYWTDLYRPQHF
many	TRBJ2-7	.	TRBV5-1	TGCGCCAGCAGCAAGGGTCGGGTCTTGGGAGAGCAGTACTTC	CASSKGRVLGEQYF
many	TRBJ1-2	.	TRBV9	TGTGCCAGCAACCCCGGACCCGCCGTATACTATGGCTACACCTTC	CASNPGPAVYYGYTF
many	TRBJ1-2	.	TRBV7-2	TGTGCCAGCAGCTTAGTACCGGTATATGGCTACACCTTC	CASSLVPVYGYTF
many	TRBJ1-2	.	TRBV19	TGTGCCAGTAACGAATACAGGGCTCCAGACTATGGCTACACCTTC	CASNEYRAPDYGYTF
many	TRBJ2-7	.	TRBV28	TGTGCCAGCAGTCCCGAAAATGGGGCCCCCTCCTACGAGCAGTACTTC	CASSPENGAPSYEQYF
many	TRBJ2-5	TRBD2	TRBV5-1	TGCGCCAGCAGCTTGCAGTCTAGCGGGAGCGGCGGGACCCAGTACTTC	CASSLQSSGSGGTQYF
many	TRBJ1-1	.	TRBV11-2	TGTGCCAGCAGCTTAGTGGCGGCAGATGAAGCTTTCTTT	CASSLVAADEAFF
few	TRBJ2-2	.	TRBV19	TGTGCCAGTAGTAGCCCCCAAACGAACACCGGGGAGCTGTTTTTT	CASSSPQTNTGELFF
many	TRBJ2-7	TRBD2	TRBV6-2/TRBV6-3	TGTGCCAGCAGTTATCCTAGCGGGGGGCTCGGAAGGGGCCTTTACGAGCAGTACTTC	CASSYPSGGLGRGLYEQYF
few	TRBJ1-1	TRBD1	TRBV7-2	TGTGCCAGCAGCTTTGCGTCAGGGGGCATGAGCACTGAAGCTTTCTTT	CASSFASGGMSTEAFF
many	TRBJ1-2	.	TRBV12-3/TRBV12-4	TGTGCCAGCACCCCTGGGGGGCCAGCTAACTATGGCTACACCTTC	CASTPGGPANYGYTF
many	TRBJ1-2	.	TRBV6-5	TGTGCCAGCAGCCCCTGGGGAGAACCTCCCTATGGCTACACCTTC	CASSPWGEPPYGYTF
.	TRBJ1-2	.	TRBV15	TGTGCCACCAGCAGAGATTTTACCATATCTAACTATGGCTACACCTTC	CATSRDFTISNYGYTF
many	TRBJ2-5	.	TRBV6-5	TGTGCCAGCAGTTATGATAGGGCGCTCAGGGTTTATGCCCAGTACTTC	CASSYDRALRVYAQYF
many	TRBJ2-6	.	TRBV5-1	TGCGCCAGCAGCGACCGGGACGGGACCTCTGGGGCCAACGTCCTGACTTTC	CASSDRDGTSGANVLTF
many	TRBJ1-5	.	TRBV28	TGTGCCAGCAGTTTATGGGGGGGAGGGGCTAGCAATCAGCCCCAGCATTTT	CASSLWGGGASNQPQHF
many	TRBJ2-3	TRBD2	TRBV12-3/TRBV12-4	TGTGCCAGCAGTTTAAATAGCGGGACTAGCACAGATACGCAGTATTTT	CASSLNSGTSTDTQYF
few	TRBJ2-7	.	TRBV6-1	TGTGCCAGCAGTGAAGGCCCGGACGCCTCTACCTACGAGCAGTACTTC	CASSEGPDASTYEQYF
few	TRBJ2-7	.	TRBV7-2	TGTGCCAGCAGCTTAGCTGGTGACAGTTCCTACGAGCAGTACTTC	CASSLAGDSSYEQYF
many	TRBJ2-6	.	TRBV27	TGTGCCAGCAGTGCCGTTAGTCCCGGTGGGGCCAACGTCCTGACTTTC	CASSAVSPGGANVLTF
few	TRBJ1-1	.	TRBV28	TGTGCCAGCAGTTTAGATCCACGGGAATGGGGCACTGAAGCTTTCTTT	CASSLDPREWGTEAFF